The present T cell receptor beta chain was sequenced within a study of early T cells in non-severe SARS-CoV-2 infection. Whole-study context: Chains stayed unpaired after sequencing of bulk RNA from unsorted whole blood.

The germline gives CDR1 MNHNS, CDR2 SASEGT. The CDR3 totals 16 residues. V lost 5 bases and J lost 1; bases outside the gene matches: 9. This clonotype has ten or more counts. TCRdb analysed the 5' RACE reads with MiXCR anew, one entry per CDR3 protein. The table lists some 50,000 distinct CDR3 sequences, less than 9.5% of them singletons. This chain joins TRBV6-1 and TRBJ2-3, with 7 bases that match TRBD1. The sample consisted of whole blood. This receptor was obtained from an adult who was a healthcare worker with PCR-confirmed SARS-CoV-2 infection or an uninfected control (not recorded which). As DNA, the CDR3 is TGTGCCAGCAGTTCCTCCGGTGGACAGGGCACAGATACGCAGTATTTT. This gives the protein CASSSSGGQGTDTQYF.